This T cell receptor (beta chain) derives from a study of technical replicates of blood from a few donors. Here immunoSEQ multiplex PCR was the method, and the copy in TCRdb shows in-frame clones only, minus some. The sample lists approximately 50,000 clones; 95% to 96% were seen once. The V and J ends lost 7 bases and 4 bases respectively, with 14 bases between them. The CDR3 spans 13 residues. Germline CDR1 and CDR2: MNHEY and SVGAGI. The sequenced sample was T cells isolated from PBMCs. The chain recombines TRBV6-5 with TRBJ2-7, with D possibly matching TRBD2 (6 bases). This TCR was sampled from a human donor in good health. The CDR3 sequence is CASIGGTGYEQYF. CDR3 DNA: TGTGCCAGCATCGGGGGTACGGGATACGAGCAGTACTTC.